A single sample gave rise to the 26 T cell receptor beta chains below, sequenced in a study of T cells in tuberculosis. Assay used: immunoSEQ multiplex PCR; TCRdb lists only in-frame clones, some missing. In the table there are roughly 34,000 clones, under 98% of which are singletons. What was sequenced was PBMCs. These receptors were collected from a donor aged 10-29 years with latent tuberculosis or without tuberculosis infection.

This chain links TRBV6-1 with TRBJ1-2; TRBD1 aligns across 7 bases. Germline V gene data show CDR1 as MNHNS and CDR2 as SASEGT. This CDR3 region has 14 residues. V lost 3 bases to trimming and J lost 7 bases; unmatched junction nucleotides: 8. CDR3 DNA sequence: TGTGCCAGCAGTGATAAGGAGGGGGCCGGTGGCTACACCTTC. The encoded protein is CASSDKEGAGGYTF.

The CDR3 DNA reads as TGTGCCAGCCTTAAGCGGGGGTCATACAATGAGCAGTTCTTC. This sequence encodes CASLKRGSYNEQFF. This chain uses TRBV6-1 with TRBJ2-1, with TRBD2 matching over 8 bases. The J segment lost 4 bases and the V segment lost 8 bases, leaving 7 bases of the junction unmatched. The CDR3 has 14 amino acids. Germline-derived CDR1 and CDR2 are MNHNS and SASEGT.

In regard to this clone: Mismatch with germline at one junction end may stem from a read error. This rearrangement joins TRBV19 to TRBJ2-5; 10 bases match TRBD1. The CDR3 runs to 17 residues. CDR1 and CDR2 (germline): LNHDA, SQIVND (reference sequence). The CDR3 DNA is TGTGCCAGTAGCCGTATAGATGCGACAGGGGGCCAAAAGACCCAGTACTTC. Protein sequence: CASSRIDATGGQKTQYF.

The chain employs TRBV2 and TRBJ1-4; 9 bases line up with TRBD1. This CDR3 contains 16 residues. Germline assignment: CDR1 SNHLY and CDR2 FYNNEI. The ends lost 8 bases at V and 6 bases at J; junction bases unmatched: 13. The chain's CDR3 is CASGTHRDRADEKLFF. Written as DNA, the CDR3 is TGTGCCAGCGGCACACACCGGGACAGGGCGGATGAAAAACTGTTTTTT. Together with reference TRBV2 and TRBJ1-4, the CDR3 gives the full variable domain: EPEVTQTPSHQVTQMGQEVILRCVPISNHLYFYWYRQILGQKVEFLVSFYNNEISEKSEIFDDQFSVERPDGSNFTLKIRSTKLEDSAMYFCASGTHRDRADEKLFFGSGTQLSVL.

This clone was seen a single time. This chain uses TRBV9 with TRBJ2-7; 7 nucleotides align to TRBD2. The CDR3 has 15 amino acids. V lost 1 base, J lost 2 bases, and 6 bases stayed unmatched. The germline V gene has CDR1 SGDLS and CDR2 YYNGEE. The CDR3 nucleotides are TGTGCCAGCAGCGTATGGGCTAGCGGCACCTACGAGCAGTACTTC. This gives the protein CASSVWASGTYEQYF.

CDR3 region: CASSLQGGYGYTF. The CDR3 DNA reads as TGTGCCAGCAGTCTCCAGGGCGGATATGGCTACACCTTC. The gene calls are TRBV28 and TRBJ1-2; perhaps TRBD1 as D (5 bases). Trimming stripped 5 bases from V and 5 bases from J, with 12 bases between. Germline V gene sequence: CDR1 MDHEN, CDR2 SYDVKM. This CDR3 has 13 residues.

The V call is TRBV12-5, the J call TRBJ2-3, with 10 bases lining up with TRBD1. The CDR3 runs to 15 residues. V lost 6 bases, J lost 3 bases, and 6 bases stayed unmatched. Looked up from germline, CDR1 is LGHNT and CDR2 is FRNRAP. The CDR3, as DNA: TGTGCTAGTGGCCTTGGGACAGGGGTAACAGATACGCAGTATTTT. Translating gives CASGLGTGVTDTQYF. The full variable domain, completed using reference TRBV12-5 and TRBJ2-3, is DARVTQTPRHKVTEMGQEVTMRCQPILGHNTVFWYRQTMMQGLELLAYFRNRAPLDDSGMPKDRFSAEMPDATLATLKIQPSEPRDSAVYFCASGLGTGVTDTQYFGPGTRLTVL.

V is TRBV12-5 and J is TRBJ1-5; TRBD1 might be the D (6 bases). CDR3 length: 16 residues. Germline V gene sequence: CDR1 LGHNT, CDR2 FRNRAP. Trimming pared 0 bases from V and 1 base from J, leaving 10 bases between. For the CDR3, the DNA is TGTGCTAGTGGTTTGGTAACAGGGAGAAGCAATCAGCCCCAGCATTTT. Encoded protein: CASGLVTGRSNQPQHF.

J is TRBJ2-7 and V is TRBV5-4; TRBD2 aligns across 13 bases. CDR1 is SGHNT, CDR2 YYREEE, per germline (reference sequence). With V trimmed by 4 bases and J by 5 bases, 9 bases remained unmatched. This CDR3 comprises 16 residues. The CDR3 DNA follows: TGTGCCAGCAGCCCGTGGACTAGCGGGGGACTCCACGAGCAGTACTTC. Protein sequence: CASSPWTSGGLHEQYF.

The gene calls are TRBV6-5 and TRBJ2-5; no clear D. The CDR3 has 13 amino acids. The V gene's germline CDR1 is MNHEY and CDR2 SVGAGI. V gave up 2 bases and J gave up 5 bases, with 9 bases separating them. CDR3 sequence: CASSYRVEETQYF. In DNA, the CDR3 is TGTGCCAGCAGTTACCGGGTAGAGGAGACCCAGTACTTC.

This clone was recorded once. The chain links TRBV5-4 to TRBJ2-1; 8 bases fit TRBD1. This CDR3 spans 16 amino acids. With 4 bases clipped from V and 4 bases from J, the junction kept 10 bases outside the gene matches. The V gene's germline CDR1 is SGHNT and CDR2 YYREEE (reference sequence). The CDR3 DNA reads TGTGCCAGCAGCGCGGGACAGGTTGTTTCTTACAATGAGCAGTTCTTC. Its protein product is CASSAGQVVSYNEQFF. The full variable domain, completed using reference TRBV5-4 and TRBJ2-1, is ETGVTQSPTHLIKTRGQQVTLRCSSQSGHNTVSWYQQALGQGPQFIFQYYREEENGRGNFPPRFSGLQFPNYSSELNVNALELDDSALYLCASSAGQVVSYNEQFFGPGTRLTVL.

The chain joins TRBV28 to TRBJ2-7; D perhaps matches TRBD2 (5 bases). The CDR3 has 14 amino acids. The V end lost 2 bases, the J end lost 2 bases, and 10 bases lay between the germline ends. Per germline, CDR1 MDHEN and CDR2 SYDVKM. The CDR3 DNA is TGTGCCAGCAGTTTAATCGGGGTTACCTACGAGCAGTACTTC. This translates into CASSLIGVTYEQYF.

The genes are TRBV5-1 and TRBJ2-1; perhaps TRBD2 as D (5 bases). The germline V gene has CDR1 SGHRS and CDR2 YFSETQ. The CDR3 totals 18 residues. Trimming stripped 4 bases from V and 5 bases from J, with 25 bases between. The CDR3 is CASSPLEGPLLVDNEQFF. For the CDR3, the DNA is TGCGCCAGCAGCCCACTTGAGGGCCCGCTTTTAGTGGACAATGAGCAGTTCTTC.

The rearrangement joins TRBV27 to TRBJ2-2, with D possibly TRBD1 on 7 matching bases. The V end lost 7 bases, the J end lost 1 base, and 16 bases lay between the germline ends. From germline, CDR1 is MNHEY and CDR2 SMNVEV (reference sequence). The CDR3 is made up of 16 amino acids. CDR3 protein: CASTKGRGVNTGELFF. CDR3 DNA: TGTGCCAGCACCAAAGGCAGGGGGGTGAACACCGGGGAGCTGTTTTTT.

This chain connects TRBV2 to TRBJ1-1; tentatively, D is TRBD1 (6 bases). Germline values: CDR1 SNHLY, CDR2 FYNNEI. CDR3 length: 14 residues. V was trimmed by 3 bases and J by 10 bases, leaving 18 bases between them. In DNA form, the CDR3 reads TGTGCCAGCAGTGAGGGGCGACAGGAGCTAAGAGCTTTCTTT. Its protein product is CASSEGRQELRAFF.

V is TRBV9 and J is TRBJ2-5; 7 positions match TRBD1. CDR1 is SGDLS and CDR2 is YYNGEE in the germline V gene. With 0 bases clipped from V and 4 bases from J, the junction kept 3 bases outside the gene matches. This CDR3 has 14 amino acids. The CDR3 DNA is TGTGCCAGCAGCGTAGCCCCAGGGGGAGAGACCCAGTACTTC. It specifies CASSVAPGGETQYF.

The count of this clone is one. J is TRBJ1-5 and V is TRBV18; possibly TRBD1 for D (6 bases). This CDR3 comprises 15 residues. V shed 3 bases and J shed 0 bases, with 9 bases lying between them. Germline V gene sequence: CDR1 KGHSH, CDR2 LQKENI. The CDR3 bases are TGTGCCAGCTCACCGTCCAGGGGTAGCAATCAGCCCCAGCATTTT. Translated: CASSPSRGSNQPQHF. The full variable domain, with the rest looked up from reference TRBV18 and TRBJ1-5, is NAGVMQNPRHLVRRRGQEARLRCSPMKGHSHVYWYRQLPEEGLKFMVYLQKENIIDESGMPKERFSAEFPKEGPSILRIQQVVRGDSAAYFCASSPSRGSNQPQHFGDGTRLSIL.

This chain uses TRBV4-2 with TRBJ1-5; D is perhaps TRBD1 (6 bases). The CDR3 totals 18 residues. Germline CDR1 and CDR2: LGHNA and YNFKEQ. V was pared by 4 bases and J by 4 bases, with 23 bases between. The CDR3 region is CASSLRSLAGDWNQPQHF. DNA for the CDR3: TGTGCCAGCAGCCTTCGTTCCCTGGCAGGGGATTGGAATCAGCCCCAGCATTTT.

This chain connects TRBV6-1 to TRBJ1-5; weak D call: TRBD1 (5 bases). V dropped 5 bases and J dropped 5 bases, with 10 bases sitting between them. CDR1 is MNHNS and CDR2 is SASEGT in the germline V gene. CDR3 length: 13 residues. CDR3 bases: TGTGCCAGCAGTCTCGGGGGTGATCAGCCCCAGCATTTT. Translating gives CASSLGGDQPQHF.

The CDR3, as DNA: TGTGCCAGCAGCGTAGAACTAGCGGGGATCGGAGAGCAGTTCTTC. Its protein is CASSVELAGIGEQFF. J is TRBJ2-1 and V is TRBV9, with TRBD2 matching 10 bases. Germline V gives CDR1 SGDLS, CDR2 YYNGEE. The CDR3 spans 15 residues. Trimming removed 0 bases from V and 10 bases from J; junction bases left unmatched: 7.

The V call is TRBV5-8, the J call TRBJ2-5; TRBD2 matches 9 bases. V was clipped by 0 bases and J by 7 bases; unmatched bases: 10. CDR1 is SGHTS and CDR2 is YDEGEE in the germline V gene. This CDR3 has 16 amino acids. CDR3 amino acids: CASSLATSGQRRTQYF. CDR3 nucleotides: TGTGCCAGCAGCTTGGCGACTAGCGGCCAACGACGGACCCAGTACTTC.

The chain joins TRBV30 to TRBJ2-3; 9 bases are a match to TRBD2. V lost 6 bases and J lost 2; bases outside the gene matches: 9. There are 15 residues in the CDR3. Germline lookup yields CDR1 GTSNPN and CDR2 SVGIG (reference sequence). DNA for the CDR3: TGTGCCTGCAGCGGTAGCGGGGGTTTCACAGATACGCAGTATTTT. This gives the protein CACSGSGGFTDTQYF.

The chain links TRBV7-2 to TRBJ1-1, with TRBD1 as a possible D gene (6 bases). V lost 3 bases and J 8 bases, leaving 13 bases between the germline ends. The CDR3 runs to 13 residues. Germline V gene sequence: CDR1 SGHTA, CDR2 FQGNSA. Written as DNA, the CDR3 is TGTGCCAGCAGCTTCCGGGGGGGCGTGGAAGCTTTCTTT. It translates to CASSFRGGVEAFF.

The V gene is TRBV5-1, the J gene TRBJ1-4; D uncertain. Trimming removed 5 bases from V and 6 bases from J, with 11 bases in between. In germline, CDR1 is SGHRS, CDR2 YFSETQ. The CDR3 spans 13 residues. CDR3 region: CASRYDTDEKLFF. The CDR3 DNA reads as TGCGCCAGCAGATATGATACAGATGAAAAACTGTTTTTT.

CDR3 region: CASSEFGGDTGELFF. The CDR3 nucleotides are TGTGCCAGCAGTGAATTCGGGGGGGACACCGGGGAGCTGTTTTTT. V is TRBV6-1 and J is TRBJ2-2, with 8 nucleotides matching TRBD2. In germline, CDR1 is MNHNS, CDR2 SASEGT. The V segment lost 2 bases and the J segment 3 bases; nucleotides outside the gene matches: 2. This CDR3 spans 15 amino acids.

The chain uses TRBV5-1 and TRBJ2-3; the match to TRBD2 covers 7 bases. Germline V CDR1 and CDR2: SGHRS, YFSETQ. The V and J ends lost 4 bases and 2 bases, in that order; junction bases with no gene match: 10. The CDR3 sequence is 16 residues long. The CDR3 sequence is CASSRGGRQNTDTQYF. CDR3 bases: TGCGCCAGCAGCAGGGGCGGGAGACAGAACACAGATACGCAGTATTTT.